The 32 T cell receptor beta chains listed next were all sequenced from one sample in a study of T cell responses to AZD1222 COVID-19 vaccine. The protocol was immunoSEQ multiplex PCR, while the TCRdb copy is restricted to in-frame clones and leaves out a portion. The sample holds 100,000 to 120,000 clones, around 84% seen once. Sample: peripheral blood, taken on day 0 of AZD1222 vaccination. Receptor source: an adult in good health.

The V and J genes are TRBV19 and TRBJ1-5, with D uncertain. V lost 7 bases and J 7 bases, leaving 14 bases between the germline ends. Germline loops: CDR1 LNHDA, CDR2 SQIVND (reference sequence). CDR3 size: 13 residues. DNA of the CDR3: TGTGCCAGTACGGGAGGGTTTTGGCAGCCCCAGCATTTT. It translates to CASTGGFWQPQHF. Based on the CDR3 plus reference TRBV19 and TRBJ1-5, the full variable domain is DGGITQSPKYLFRKEGQNVTLSCEQNLNHDAMYWYRQDPGQGLRLIYYSQIVNDFQKGDIAEGYSVSREKKESFPLTVTSAQKNPTAFYLCASTGGFWQPQHFGDGTRLSIL.

A single count supports this clone. An end of the junction does not agree with germline; a read error may underlie this. The rearrangement links TRBV10-1 to TRBJ1-6, with 9 bases fitting TRBD1. Per the germline V gene, CDR1 is WNHNN and CDR2 is SYGVQD (reference sequence). The CDR3 consists of 13 residues. The CDR3 nucleotides are TGCGCCAACCACAGGGGGCATAAGTCACCCCTCCACTTT. Protein sequence: CANHRGHKSPLHF.

The CDR3 sequence: CASSKGKWRGAGYTGELFF. CDR3 in DNA: TGTGCCAGCAGCAAAGGAAAGTGGAGGGGGGCGGGATACACCGGGGAGCTGTTTTTT. The V and J genes are TRBV21-1 and TRBJ2-2. TRBV21-1 is listed as a pseudogene. CDR3 length: 19 amino acids.

The chain links TRBV19 to TRBJ1-5; D is undetermined. The length of the CDR3 is 13 residues. Trimming removed 1 base at V and 7 bases at J, with 8 bases between. Germline values: CDR1 LNHDA, CDR2 SQIVND (reference sequence). The CDR3, as DNA: TGTGCCAGTAGTATAGTCGTAGGGCAGCCCCAGCATTTT. Translation: CASSIVVGQPQHF.

The chain joins TRBV5-6 to TRBJ2-5; no clear D. The germline gives CDR1 SGHDT, CDR2 YYEEEE. This CDR3 has 13 residues. The V end was cut by 1 base, the J end by 4 bases, with 8 bases between. The CDR3 nucleotides read TGTGCCAGCAGCTTGACTGGGGTAGAGACCCAGTACTTC. As protein: CASSLTGVETQYF.

V and J are TRBV7-9 and TRBJ1-1, with no clear D. V was trimmed by 5 bases and J by 2 bases, leaving 9 bases between them. The CDR3 spans 13 residues. The germline gives CDR1 SEHNR, CDR2 FQNEAQ (reference sequence). CDR3: CASSGRENTEAFF. In DNA, the CDR3 is TGTGCCAGCAGCGGCCGGGAAAACACTGAAGCTTTCTTT.

The chain joins TRBV5-1 to TRBJ2-7; D not resolved. V lost 6 bases, J lost 2 bases, and 15 bases lay in between. This CDR3 is built from 14 residues. Germline assignment: CDR1 SGHRS and CDR2 YFSETQ. The CDR3 here is CASTSRTAAYEQYF. The DNA for the CDR3 is TGCGCCAGCACTTCCCGGACGGCGGCCTACGAGCAGTACTTC.

The J gene is TRBJ1-1, the V gene TRBV5-1; D perhaps matches TRBD1 (5 bases). The CDR3 runs to 15 residues. V was clipped by 0 bases and J by 1 base, with 10 bases between them. Germline V gene data show CDR1 as SGHRS and CDR2 as YFSETQ. The CDR3 loop is CASSLDGDPNTEAFF. For the CDR3, the DNA is TGCGCCAGCAGCTTGGACGGGGACCCGAACACTGAAGCTTTCTTT.

The gene calls are TRBV5-1 and TRBJ2-1, with 7 positions matching TRBD1. This CDR3 has 17 amino acids. Looked up from germline, CDR1 is SGHRS and CDR2 is YFSETQ. V shed 0 bases and J 7 bases; nucleotides not matched to a gene: 13. The CDR3 DNA reads TGCGCCAGCAGCTTGGCCGAGGGGGCAGGGGCGCGGAATGAGCAGTTCTTC. Its protein product is CASSLAEGAGARNEQFF.

This clone has just a few counts. Other DNA sequences from this sample encode an identical CDR3 as well. The genes are TRBV5-1 and TRBJ2-3, with D hard to call. The germline V and J ends were trimmed by 5 bases and 2 bases, with 12 bases remaining between them. The germline gives CDR1 SGHRS, CDR2 YFSETQ. The CDR3 runs 14 residues. CDR3 coding DNA: TGCGCCAGCAGTCCTGGGCCCACCACAGATACGCAGTATTTT. Encoded protein: CASSPGPTTDTQYF.

This clone was found a few times. This chain uses TRBV11-3 with TRBJ2-2, with D hard to call. V was pared by 5 bases and J by 2 bases, with 18 bases between. The CDR3 length is 17 residues. Germline CDR1 SGHNT, CDR2 YENEEA. In DNA, the CDR3 is TGTGCCAGCAGCATTCCCCGAGGTGGCGGCAACACCGGGGAGCTGTTTTTT. Residues: CASSIPRGGGNTGELFF.

The chain recombines TRBV5-4 with TRBJ2-5, with 8 bases aligning to TRBD2. The CDR3 is made up of 15 amino acids. Germline V gene sequence: CDR1 SGHNT, CDR2 YYREEE (reference sequence). The V segment lost 2 bases and the J segment 0 bases; nucleotides outside the gene matches: 3. The CDR3 reads CASSFRRGDQETQYF. The DNA of the CDR3 is TGTGCCAGCAGCTTTCGGCGGGGGGACCAAGAGACCCAGTACTTC.

The chain carries TRBV18 and TRBJ2-7, with a tentative D call TRBD2 (6 bases). Germline values: CDR1 KGHSH, CDR2 LQKENI. The CDR3 extends over 12 amino acids. V dropped 5 bases and J dropped 5 bases, with 10 bases sitting between them. CDR3 amino acids: CASSGGNHEQYF. For the CDR3, the DNA is TGTGCCAGCTCAGGCGGGAACCACGAGCAGTACTTC.

The chain joins TRBV29-1 to TRBJ1-4; D is unclear. The CDR3 sequence is 13 residues long. Germline V lookup: CDR1 SQVTM, CDR2 ANQGSEA. V was cut by 6 bases and J by 3 bases, with 11 bases left in between. The CDR3 sequence is CSVNNGPNEKLFF. CDR3 coding DNA: TGCAGCGTAAATAACGGGCCTAATGAAAAACTGTTTTTT.

V is TRBV19 and J is TRBJ1-5; TRBD1 agrees at 9 bases. The CDR3 totals 13 residues. V lost 4 bases to trimming and J lost 5 bases; unmatched junction nucleotides: 0. Looked up from germline, CDR1 is LNHDA and CDR2 is SQIVND (reference sequence). Here the CDR3 reads CASSRQGDQPQHF. CDR3 coding DNA: TGTGCCAGTAGTAGACAGGGGGATCAGCCCCAGCATTTT.

There are a few counts of this clone. The chain carries TRBV28 and TRBJ2-2; 10 nucleotides match TRBD1. With 3 bases clipped from V and 3 bases from J, the junction kept 1 base outside the gene matches. Germline-derived CDR1 and CDR2 are MDHEN and SYDVKM. This CDR3 is 15 amino acids long. CDR3 in amino acids: CASSFGTGDTGELFF. In DNA form, the CDR3 reads TGTGCCAGCAGTTTCGGGACAGGGGACACCGGGGAGCTGTTTTTT.

In its sample, this clone was seen a few times. V gene TRBV29-1 combines with J gene TRBJ2-5; 7 bases line up with TRBD1. J gave up 4 bases and V 6 bases, and 8 bases lay outside the gene matches. Germline lookup yields CDR1 SQVTM and CDR2 ANQGSEA. This CDR3 has 13 amino acids. Here the CDR3 DNA reads TGCAGCGTAGACTACAGGGGTCGAGAGACCCAGTACTTC. The encoded protein is CSVDYRGRETQYF.

This chain connects TRBV18 to TRBJ2-5; D is uncertain. There are 15 residues in the CDR3. Germline-derived CDR1 and CDR2 are KGHSH and LQKENI. V was trimmed by 2 bases and J by 3 bases, leaving 13 bases between them. CDR3 DNA: TGTGCCAGCTCACCAGCCATGGGCGCGGAAGAGACCCAGTACTTC. It specifies CASSPAMGAEETQYF.

V gene TRBV28 combines with J gene TRBJ1-4, with D possibly matching TRBD1 (5 bases). CDR1 is MDHEN, CDR2 SYDVKM, per germline. The CDR3 is made up of 14 amino acids. V was pared by 3 bases and J by 5 bases, with 10 bases between. This CDR3 reads CASSLGQWNEKLFF. Here the CDR3 DNA reads TGTGCCAGCAGTTTGGGGCAATGGAATGAAAAACTGTTTTTT.

The chain links TRBV6-6 to TRBJ1-2, with D uncertain. The CDR3 is made up of 16 amino acids. The germline gives CDR1 MNHNY, CDR2 SVGAGI (reference sequence). The V end was cut by 6 bases, the J end by 4 bases, with 21 bases between. The CDR3 DNA follows: TGTGCCAGCAGCTCCAAGTTTAAGACGGGGTTCTATGGCTACACCTTC. Translating gives CASSSKFKTGFYGYTF.

The rearrangement links TRBV6-2 or TRBV6-3 to TRBJ2-1; D not resolved. CDR1 is MNHEY, CDR2 SVGEGT, per germline. V lost 2 bases and J 7 bases, leaving 12 bases between the germline ends. CDR3 size: 14 residues. As DNA, the CDR3 is TGTGCCAGCAGTTACCGCGGATCGGAGAATGAGCAGTTCTTC. Protein product: CASSYRGSENEQFF.

J is TRBJ1-5 and V is TRBV19; tentatively, D is TRBD1 (6 bases). The CDR3 has 17 amino acids. The V and J ends lost 8 bases and 4 bases respectively, with 24 bases between them. Looked up from germline, CDR1 is LNHDA and CDR2 is SQIVND (reference sequence). The CDR3 protein is CASLSGETGKGNQPQHF. The CDR3 DNA reads as TGTGCCAGTCTTTCAGGCGAGACAGGCAAAGGGAATCAGCCCCAGCATTTT.

This chain connects TRBV30 to TRBJ2-5; D is possibly TRBD1 (6 bases). CDR1 and CDR2 from the germline V gene are GTSNPN and SVGIG (reference sequence). CDR3 length: 12 residues. The ends were cut back, 5 bases at V and 3 bases at J, with 10 bases in the middle. CDR3 sequence: CAWGGHKETQYF. In DNA, the CDR3 is TGTGCCTGGGGGGGACACAAAGAGACCCAGTACTTC.

The sample holds many counts of this clone. The gene calls are TRBV6-5 and TRBJ1-1; D possibly corresponds to TRBD1 (6 bases). The V gene lost 5 bases and the J gene lost 6 bases, with 13 bases spanning the gap. From germline, CDR1 is MNHEY and CDR2 SVGAGI. This CDR3 is built from 13 residues. CDR3 coding DNA: TGTGCCAGCAGTCCCAGGACAGACTCTGAAGCTTTCTTT. This codes for CASSPRTDSEAFF.

CDR3 sequence (DNA): TGTGCCTGGAGTCCGGGGGTGAATGAGCAGTTCTTC. This sequence encodes CAWSPGVNEQFF. J is TRBJ2-1 and V is TRBV30, with D tentatively TRBD2 (6 bases). From germline, CDR1 is GTSNPN and CDR2 SVGIG (reference sequence). The CDR3 runs to 12 residues. Trimming took 2 bases from V and 7 from J, leaving 9 bases between them.

This chain connects TRBV27 to TRBJ2-7; perhaps TRBD1 as D (6 bases). V lost 2 bases to trimming and J lost 4 bases, with 12 bases between them. This CDR3 is 14 amino acids long. CDR1 and CDR2 from the germline V gene are MNHEY and SMNVEV (reference sequence). The CDR3 loop reads CASSLIGTHYEQYF. CDR3 in DNA: TGTGCCAGCAGTTTAATTGGGACACATTACGAGCAGTACTTC.

The chain employs TRBV5-1 and TRBJ2-7; D unclear. Germline V gene data show CDR1 as SGHRS and CDR2 as YFSETQ. Between the trimmed V and J ends, which lost 3 bases and 5 bases, there was a span of 9 bases. This CDR3 comprises 12 residues. CDR3: CASSSSGHEQYF. DNA for the CDR3: TGCGCCAGCAGCTCCTCCGGCCACGAGCAGTACTTC. Full variable domain (remainder filled in from reference TRBV5-1 and TRBJ2-7): KAGVTQTPRYLIKTRGQQVTLSCSPISGHRSVSWYQQTPGQGLQFLFEYFSETQRNKGNFPGRFSGRQFSNSRSEMNVSTLELGDSALYLCASSSSGHEQYFGPGTRLTVT.

This clone was detected only once. V and J are TRBV15 and TRBJ1-1; D perhaps matches TRBD1 (5 bases). The germline V gene has CDR1 LNHNV and CDR2 YYDKDF (reference sequence). This CDR3 region has 17 residues. The germline V and J ends were trimmed by 0 bases and 0 bases, with 14 bases remaining between them. The CDR3 protein is CATSRDFGAVMNTEAFF. The CDR3 DNA reads as TGTGCCACCAGCAGAGATTTCGGGGCGGTTATGAACACTGAAGCTTTCTTT.

V usage is TRBV5-1 and J usage is TRBJ2-5; 8 positions agree with TRBD2. CDR1 is SGHRS, CDR2 YFSETQ, per germline. V shed 6 bases, J shed 1 base, and the junction held 8 bases outside the gene matches. This CDR3 comprises 15 residues. CDR3 loop: CASNPGGPGQETQYF. The CDR3 DNA reads as TGCGCCAGCAACCCGGGGGGGCCCGGCCAAGAGACCCAGTACTTC.

The chain employs TRBV11-2 and TRBJ2-1; D remains ambiguous. V was pared by 4 bases and J by 3 bases, with 10 bases between. The CDR3 loop spans 14 amino acids. The germline CDR1 and CDR2 sequences are SGHAT and FQNNGV. The CDR3 is CASSYRRSYNEQFF. As DNA, the CDR3 is TGTGCCAGCAGCTATAGACGGAGCTACAATGAGCAGTTCTTC. Drawing the rest from reference TRBV11-2 and TRBJ2-1, the complete variable domain is EAGVAQSPRYKIIEKRQSVAFWCNPISGHATLYWYQQILGQGPKLLIQFQNNGVVDDSQLPKDRFSAERLKGVDSTLKIQPAKLEDSAVYLCASSYRRSYNEQFFGPGTRLTVL.

The chain uses TRBV27 and TRBJ2-1, with 7 bases fitting TRBD1. CDR3 size: 13 residues. V lost 4 bases to trimming and J lost 6 bases; unmatched junction nucleotides: 3. Germline V lookup: CDR1 MNHEY, CDR2 SMNVEV (reference sequence). The CDR3 DNA reads TGTGCCAGCAGTTCACCAGGGGGCAATGAGCAGTTCTTC. Translating gives CASSSPGGNEQFF.

This chain joins TRBV19 and TRBJ1-1, with D perhaps TRBD1 (5 bases). The V gene's germline CDR1 is LNHDA and CDR2 SQIVND (reference sequence). Trimming removed 5 bases from V and 1 base from J, with 11 bases in between. The CDR3 totals 14 residues. CDR3 bases: TGTGCCAGTAGTTCGGGACCGCGGAACACTGAAGCTTTCTTT. Its protein is CASSSGPRNTEAFF.